Following are 30 T cell receptor beta chains from one sample sequenced in a study of PD-L1 blockade in urothelial cancer. Sequenced by immunoSEQ multiplex PCR; TCRdb stores in-frame clones only, minus some. The sample lists approximately 32,000 clones, roughly 88% occurring once. The sample in question was PBMCs, obtained around atezolizumab (anti-PD-L1) treatment. The receptors come from a man between 60 and 75 years old with urothelial cancer.

This chain connects TRBV5-1 to TRBJ2-2; 9 bases are a match to TRBD2. Germline-derived CDR1 and CDR2 are SGHRS and YFSETQ. The CDR3 runs to 15 residues. V lost 1 base and J lost 9; bases outside the gene matches: 7. CDR3 DNA sequence: TGCGCCAGCAGCTTGTTGGGCGGGAGGGCCCGGGAGCTGTTTTTT. Residues: CASSLLGGRARELFF.

The V gene is TRBV30, the J gene TRBJ2-7; 10 nucleotides match TRBD1. V shed 4 bases and J 4 bases; nucleotides not matched to a gene: 10. Germline CDR1 reads GTSNPN; CDR2 reads SVGIG (reference sequence). The CDR3 contains 15 residues. CDR3 protein: CAWKLPTGGSYEQYF. DNA for the CDR3: TGTGCCTGGAAGCTTCCGACAGGGGGCTCGTACGAGCAGTACTTC.

The chain has TRBV4-3 and TRBJ2-2, with D possibly matching TRBD2 (6 bases). This CDR3 region has 16 residues. Per the germline V gene, CDR1 is LGHNA and CDR2 is YSLEER. V dropped 4 bases and J dropped 0 bases, with 12 bases sitting between them. Written as DNA, the CDR3 is TGCGCCAGCAGCCCCCGATGGGGGGCGAACACCGGGGAGCTGTTTTTT. Protein sequence: CASSPRWGANTGELFF.

The genes are TRBV30 and TRBJ1-4, with 7 bases identical to TRBD1. This CDR3 contains 15 residues. Looked up from germline, CDR1 is GTSNPN and CDR2 is SVGIG (reference sequence). Losses at the gene ends were 4 bases for V and 0 bases for J; bases not matched to a gene: 5. As DNA, the CDR3 is TGTGCCTGGACAGGGGGGATGGCAACTAATGAAAAACTGTTTTTT. This encodes CAWTGGMATNEKLFF.

This clone was observed a few times. V and J are TRBV27 and TRBJ2-2, with 8 bases lining up with TRBD1. The CDR3 sequence is 14 residues long. The V gene end was trimmed by 5 bases and the J gene end by 9 bases; junction bases not matched to a gene: 8. Germline loops: CDR1 MNHEY, CDR2 SMNVEV (reference sequence). The CDR3 coding sequence is TGTGCCAGCAGTGACGGGACAGGCAGACGGGAGCTGTTTTTT. Translated: CASSDGTGRRELFF.

The chain uses TRBV30 and TRBJ2-1; a weak D match, TRBD1 (6 bases). The V and J ends lost 3 bases and 8 bases respectively, with 11 bases between them. The CDR3 length is 12 residues. Germline lookup yields CDR1 GTSNPN and CDR2 SVGIG (reference sequence). CDR3 nucleotide sequence: TGTGCCTGGAGAACAGGGTTCTATGAGCAGTTCTTC. Translation gives CAWRTGFYEQFF.

V is TRBV11-3 and J is TRBJ2-3; D gene uncertain. Germline lookup yields CDR1 SGHNT and CDR2 YENEEA. Trimming removed 5 bases at V and 1 base at J, with 10 bases between. The CDR3 contains 14 residues. The CDR3 reads CASSAVGGTDTQYF. The CDR3 region has the DNA TGTGCCAGCAGCGCGGTTGGCGGCACAGATACGCAGTATTTT.

The chain links TRBV7-2 to TRBJ1-2; TRBD1 aligns across 10 bases. The CDR3 is 16 residues long. With 0 bases clipped from V and 5 bases from J, the junction kept 6 bases outside the gene matches. Germline CDR1 is SGHTA and CDR2 is FQGNSA. This CDR3 reads CASSLAGTGEGYGYTF. The CDR3 region has the DNA TGTGCCAGCAGCTTAGCCGGGACAGGGGAGGGGTATGGCTACACCTTC.

The chain carries TRBV7-2 and TRBJ2-1; 10 nucleotides match TRBD2. Per the germline V gene, CDR1 is SGHTA and CDR2 is FQGNSA. V was pared by 1 base and J by 1 base, with 4 bases of the junction left unmatched. This CDR3 is 17 amino acids long. DNA of the CDR3: TGTGCCAGCAGCTTAGTCTCTAGCGGGAGTTCCTACAATGAGCAGTTCTTC. Protein product: CASSLVSSGSSYNEQFF. The full variable domain, with the rest looked up from reference TRBV7-2 and TRBJ2-1, is GAGVSQSPSNKVTEKGKDVELRCDPISGHTALYWYRQSLGQGLEFLIYFQGNSAPDKSGLPSDRFSAERTGGSVSTLTIQRTQQEDSAVYLCASSLVSSGSSYNEQFFGPGTRLTVL.

The chain combines TRBV19 with TRBJ1-5; maybe TRBD1 (6 bases). Germline V gene lookup returns CDR1 LNHDA and CDR2 SQIVND (reference sequence). Trimming took 7 bases from V and 3 from J, leaving 19 bases between them. The CDR3 is made up of 16 amino acids. The chain's CDR3 is CASIRTGLFINQPQHF. The CDR3 region has the DNA TGTGCCAGTATTCGTACAGGGTTGTTTATCAATCAGCCCCAGCATTTT.

This chain joins TRBV2 and TRBJ2-3, with D maybe TRBD1 (6 bases). The CDR3 totals 12 residues. Between the trimmed V and J ends, which lost 11 bases and 6 bases, there was a span of 15 bases. Germline lookup yields CDR1 SNHLY and CDR2 FYNNEI. The CDR3 region has the DNA TGTGCCGGTACAGGGTCCTCCGATACGCAGTATTTT. Translation: CAGTGSSDTQYF. Full variable domain (remainder filled in from reference TRBV2 and TRBJ2-3): EPEVTQTPSHQVTQMGQEVILRCVPISNHLYFYWYRQILGQKVEFLVSFYNNEISEKSEIFDDQFSVERPDGSNFTLKIRSTKLEDSAMYFCAGTGSSDTQYFGPGTRLTVL.

The chain couples TRBV25-1 to TRBJ2-3; 11 positions agree with TRBD2. CDR3 length equals 15 residues. CDR1 is MGHDK and CDR2 is SYGVNS in the germline V gene. Trimming at V came to 2 bases and at J to 3 bases, leaving 1 base not matched to a gene. The CDR3 is CASSEGLAGTDTQYF. CDR3 in DNA: TGTGCCAGCAGTGAAGGACTAGCGGGTACAGATACGCAGTATTTT.

This clone was seen only a few times. The J gene is TRBJ1-2, the V gene TRBV28; TRBD1 might be the D (6 bases). The CDR3 contains 13 residues. Germline CDR1 is MDHEN and CDR2 is SYDVKM. The ends were cut back, 4 bases at V and 8 bases at J, with 14 bases in the middle. The CDR3 loop reads CASSSGQLGGYTF. The CDR3 coding sequence is TGTGCCAGCAGTTCCGGACAGTTAGGAGGCTACACCTTC.

The gene calls are TRBV30 and TRBJ1-1, with D perhaps matching TRBD1 (6 bases). This CDR3 comprises 12 residues. Germline V gives CDR1 GTSNPN, CDR2 SVGIG (reference sequence). Trimming removed 4 bases from V and 4 bases from J, with 10 bases in between. The CDR3 region is CAWIQGVTEAFF. DNA of the CDR3: TGTGCCTGGATACAGGGTGTCACTGAAGCTTTCTTT. Full variable domain (remainder filled in from reference TRBV30 and TRBJ1-1): SQTIHQWPATLVQPVGSPLSLECTVEGTSNPNLYWYRQAAGRGLQLLFYSVGIGQISSEVPQNLSASRPQDRQFILSSKKLLLSDSGFYLCAWIQGVTEAFFGQGTRLTVV.

This sequence joins TRBV4-2 and TRBJ1-2, with D uncertain. Deletions cut 4 bases from V and 2 bases from J, with 8 bases between. The CDR3 runs 13 residues. Per the germline V gene, CDR1 is LGHNA and CDR2 is YNFKEQ. The CDR3 loop is CASSLDMNYGYTF. CDR3 coding DNA: TGTGCCAGCAGCCTCGACATGAACTATGGCTACACCTTC.

The chain employs TRBV11-3 and TRBJ2-3; possibly TRBD2 for D (6 bases). The CDR3 runs to 14 residues. CDR1 SGHNT and CDR2 YENEEA come from the germline V gene. Trimming took 1 base from V and 1 from J, leaving 6 bases between them. In DNA, the CDR3 is TGTGCCAGCAGCTTAGGCGGGGGCACAGATACGCAGTATTTT. It is translated as CASSLGGGTDTQYF.

The chain has TRBV6-1 and TRBJ1-5; D gene unclear. Germline V gene sequence: CDR1 MNHNS, CDR2 SASEGT. V gave up 7 bases and J gave up 6 bases, with 13 bases separating them. The CDR3 runs 13 residues. Here the CDR3 reads CASTQAGVQPQHF. CDR3 bases: TGTGCCAGCACCCAAGCCGGGGTTCAGCCCCAGCATTTT.

The chain has TRBV16 and TRBJ1-5; D gene unclear. CDR1 is KGHSY, CDR2 FQNENV, per germline. V dropped 0 bases and J dropped 1 base, with 4 bases sitting between them. The CDR3 covers 14 residues. CDR3 in amino acids: CASSQSYSNQPQHF. Here the CDR3 DNA reads TGTGCCAGCAGCCAATCCTACAGCAATCAGCCCCAGCATTTT.

This clone appeared a few times. The chain links TRBV6-5 to TRBJ1-6; 7 bases fit TRBD1. The CDR3 spans 14 residues. Germline V gives CDR1 MNHEY, CDR2 SVGAGI. V lost 6 bases, J lost 5 bases, and 4 bases stayed unmatched. The CDR3 protein is CASSRDRDNSPLHF. CDR3 in DNA: TGTGCCAGCAGCCGAGACAGGGATAATTCACCCCTCCACTTT.

The chain recombines TRBV7-2 with TRBJ1-1, with D tentatively TRBD1 (6 bases). The CDR3 spans 14 residues. Germline CDR1 reads SGHTA; CDR2 reads FQGNSA. The V gene lost 9 bases and the J gene lost 0 bases, with 14 bases spanning the gap. The DNA for the CDR3 is TGTGCCAGTTCGATCAGGGGCATGAACACTGAAGCTTTCTTT. This encodes CASSIRGMNTEAFF.

The rearrangement joins TRBV18 to TRBJ1-5; 8 positions agree with TRBD1. The CDR3 loop spans 16 amino acids. V lost 3 bases, J lost 4 bases, and 8 bases stayed unmatched. Germline values: CDR1 KGHSH, CDR2 LQKENI. The CDR3 loop reads CASSPKMTGENQPQHF. The CDR3 nucleotides are TGTGCCAGCTCACCGAAAATGACAGGGGAAAATCAGCCCCAGCATTTT.

The chain has TRBV5-6 and TRBJ1-2, with D unclear. The CDR3 runs to 15 residues. V lost 0 bases, J lost 3 bases, and 12 bases lay in between. Germline values: CDR1 SGHDT, CDR2 YYEEEE. The CDR3 DNA reads as TGTGCCAGCAGCTTGGCCGCAGGCGCTGACTATGGCTACACCTTC. Translating gives CASSLAAGADYGYTF.

This clone turned up a few times. This sequence joins TRBV4-2 and TRBJ1-1, with D possibly being TRBD1 (5 bases). The CDR3 is 15 residues long. V shed 3 bases and J shed 1 base, with 12 bases lying between them. CDR1 is LGHNA and CDR2 is YNFKEQ in the germline V gene. CDR3 sequence: CASSHATASNTEAFF. The CDR3 nucleotides read TGTGCCAGCAGCCATGCGACAGCCTCGAACACTGAAGCTTTCTTT.

The sample holds one count of this clone. The chain joins TRBV11-1 to TRBJ1-2, with D maybe TRBD1 (6 bases). Between the trimmed V and J ends, which lost 5 bases and 5 bases, there was a span of 9 bases. Germline CDR1 SGHAT, CDR2 FQDESV (reference sequence). The CDR3 sequence is 12 residues long. The CDR3 is CASSPGQYGYTF. The CDR3 DNA sequence: TGTGCCAGCAGCCCCGGACAGTATGGCTACACCTTC.

The CDR3 spells CASSVREGGGKGEQFF. The DNA of the CDR3 is TGTGCCAGCAGCGTAAGGGAGGGTGGCGGGAAGGGTGAGCAGTTCTTC. The rearrangement links TRBV9 to TRBJ2-1, with 7 bases aligning to TRBD2. The CDR3 runs 16 residues. Germline lookup yields CDR1 SGDLS and CDR2 YYNGEE. The J segment lost 9 bases and the V segment lost 1 base, leaving 13 bases of the junction unmatched.

The chain carries TRBV6-1 and TRBJ1-2; D is possibly TRBD1 (6 bases). The CDR3 has 13 amino acids. Germline V gene data show CDR1 as MNHNS and CDR2 as SASEGT. The V end was cut by 6 bases, the J end by 3 bases, with 11 bases between. The CDR3 here is CASSYRVDYGYTF. Here the CDR3 DNA reads TGTGCCAGCAGCTACAGGGTCGACTATGGCTACACCTTC.

This clone ranks as medium-sized. The chain couples TRBV5-4 to TRBJ1-1, with D tentatively TRBD1 (6 bases). Trimming took off 4 bases at V and 4 bases at J, with 14 bases between the two ends. CDR1 and CDR2 from the germline V gene are SGHNT and YYREEE (reference sequence). The CDR3 is made up of 14 amino acids. The CDR3 DNA reads as TGTGCCAGCAGCCTGACAGGAGCCGGCACTGAAGCTTTCTTT. Encoded protein: CASSLTGAGTEAFF.

The chain employs TRBV18 and TRBJ2-1; 10 bases map to TRBD2. This CDR3 is 17 amino acids long. Looked up from germline, CDR1 is KGHSH and CDR2 is LQKENI. The trim removed 3 bases at V and 0 bases at J, leaving 5 bases unmatched. CDR3 nucleotides: TGTGCCAGCTCACCTACCAGCGGGAGGGCCTCCTACAATGAGCAGTTCTTC. Protein sequence: CASSPTSGRASYNEQFF.

The table lists this clone with a count of one. The genes are TRBV6-1 and TRBJ2-2, with a weak D call TRBD2 (5 bases). Trimming removed 4 bases from V and 4 bases from J, with 10 bases in between. Germline values: CDR1 MNHNS, CDR2 SASEGT. This CDR3 has 14 residues. CDR3 nucleotide sequence: TGTGCCAGCAGTGCGGGGTCGAGCACCGGGGAGCTGTTTTTT. Amino acids: CASSAGSSTGELFF.

The rearrangement links TRBV19 to TRBJ1-5, with TRBD1 as a possible D gene (5 bases). CDR1 is LNHDA and CDR2 is SQIVND in the germline V gene (reference sequence). This CDR3 is 15 amino acids long. Trimming pared 1 base from V and 3 bases from J, leaving 10 bases between. The CDR3 protein is CASSIATGVNQPQHF. Here the CDR3 DNA reads TGTGCCAGTAGTATAGCGACGGGGGTCAATCAGCCCCAGCATTTT.